The source of this TCR beta chain is a study of CD4 T cells in relation to SARS-CoV-2 and coronaviruses. This clone was seen only once. The antigen remains undetermined. Germline CDR1 is LGHNA and CDR2 is YSLEER. This CDR3 spans 15 amino acids. The ends were cut back, 0 bases at V and 5 bases at J, with 10 bases in the middle. Before the COVID-19 pandemic, during about 2010-2018, CD4+ T cells were taken from unexposed donors. The cells were cultured for roughly 11 days before CD4+ T cells were isolated. Using immunoSEQ multiplex PCR, the repertoire was profiled, and TCRdb retains in-frame clones only, with some absent. The table shows roughly 20,000 clones, with roughly 77% occurring only once.

The chain links TRBV4-3 to TRBJ2-2; D is perhaps TRBD2 (5 bases). This clonotype originated in a human donor in good health. The sample was CD4+ T cells from PBMCs, cultured in vitro. CDR3 loop: CASSQELSGTGELFF. In DNA, the CDR3 is TGCGCCAGCAGCCAAGAACTTTCGGGGACCGGGGAGCTGTTTTTT.